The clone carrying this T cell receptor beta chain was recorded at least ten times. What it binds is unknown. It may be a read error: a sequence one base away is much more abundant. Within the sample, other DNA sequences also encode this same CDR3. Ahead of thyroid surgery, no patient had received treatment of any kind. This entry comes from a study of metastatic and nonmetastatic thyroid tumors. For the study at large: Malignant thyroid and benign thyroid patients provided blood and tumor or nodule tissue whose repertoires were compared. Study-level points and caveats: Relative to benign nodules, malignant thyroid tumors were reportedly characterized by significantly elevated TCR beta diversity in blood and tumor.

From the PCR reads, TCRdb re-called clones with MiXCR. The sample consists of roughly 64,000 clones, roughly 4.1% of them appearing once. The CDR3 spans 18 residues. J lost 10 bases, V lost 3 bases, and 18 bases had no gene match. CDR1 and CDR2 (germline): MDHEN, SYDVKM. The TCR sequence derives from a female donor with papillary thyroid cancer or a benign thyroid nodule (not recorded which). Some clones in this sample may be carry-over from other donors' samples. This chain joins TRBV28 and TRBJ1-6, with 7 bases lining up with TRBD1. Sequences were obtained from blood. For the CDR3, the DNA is TGTGCCAGCAGTTTTGGAAAGGGGGCGGGCGTGGGGGGCTCACCCCTCCACTTT. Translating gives CASSFGKGAGVGGSPLHF.